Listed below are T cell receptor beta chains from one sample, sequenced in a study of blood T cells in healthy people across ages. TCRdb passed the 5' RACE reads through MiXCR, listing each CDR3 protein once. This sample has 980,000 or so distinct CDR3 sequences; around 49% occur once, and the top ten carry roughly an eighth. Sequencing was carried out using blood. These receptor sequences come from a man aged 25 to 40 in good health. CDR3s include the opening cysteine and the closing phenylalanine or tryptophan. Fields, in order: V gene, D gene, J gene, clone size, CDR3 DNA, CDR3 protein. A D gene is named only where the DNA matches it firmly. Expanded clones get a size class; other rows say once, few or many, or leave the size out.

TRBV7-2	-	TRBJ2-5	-	TGTGCCAGCAGCTTAGTCCGGACTATGGGGACCCAGTACTTC	CASSLVRTMGTQYF
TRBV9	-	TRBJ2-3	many	TGTGCCAGCAGCGTCTCCGGGGGAACAGATACGCAGTATTTT	CASSVSGGTDTQYF
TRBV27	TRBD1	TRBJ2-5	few	TGTGCCAGCGGAAACAGGGGGGAGACCCAGTACTTC	CASGNRGETQYF
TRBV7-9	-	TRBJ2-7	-	TGTGCCAGCAGCTTAGTGGGTCAATGCGAGCAGTACTTC	CASSLVGQCEQYF
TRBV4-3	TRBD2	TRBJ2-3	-	TGCGCCAGCAGCCAAGATGGGGCGGGGGGTATTTCAGATACGCAGTATTTT	CASSQDGAGGISDTQYF
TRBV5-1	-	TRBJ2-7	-	TGCGCCAGCAGCCCGCCGACAGAGACCAAAAACATTCGGTACTTC	CASSPPTETKNIRYF
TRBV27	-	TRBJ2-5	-	TGTGCCAGCAGTTCGGACTCGGACGGGGCCCAGTACTTC	CASSSDSDGAQYF
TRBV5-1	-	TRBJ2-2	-	TGCGCCAGCAGCTTGACCACCTCGGACACCGGGGAGCTGTTTTTT	CASSLTTSDTGELFF
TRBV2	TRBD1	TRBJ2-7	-	TGTGCCGGCAGTTCCGACAGGGCCGAGCAGTACTTC	CAGSSDRAEQYF
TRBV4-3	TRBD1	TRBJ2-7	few	TGCGCCAGCAGCCAAGATAGAACAGGGGACGAGCAGTACTTC	CASSQDRTGDEQYF
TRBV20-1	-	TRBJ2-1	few	TGCAGTGCTAACTCCCTGAGGGGTCTAGGTGAGCAGTTCTTC	CSANSLRGLGEQFF
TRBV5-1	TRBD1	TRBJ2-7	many	TGCGCCAGCAGCCCGACAGGGGACCCACCCTACGAGCAGTACTTC	CASSPTGDPPYEQYF
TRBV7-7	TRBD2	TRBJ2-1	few	TGTGCTAGCAGCCCTCTGAGCGGGGGGCCCTACAATGAGCAGTTCTTC	CASSPLSGGPYNEQFF
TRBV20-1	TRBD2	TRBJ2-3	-	TGCAGTGCTAGTCGCGGGACTAGCGGGGGGGAAAAAGATACGCAGTATTTT	CSASRGTSGGEKDTQYF
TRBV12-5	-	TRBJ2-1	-	TGTGCTAGTGGGCACGGACAGCACAATGAGCAGTTCTTC	CASGHGQHNEQFF
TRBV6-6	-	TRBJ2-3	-	TGTGCCAGCAGCCACCCGGACGGCACAGATACGCAGTATTTT	CASSHPDGTDTQYF
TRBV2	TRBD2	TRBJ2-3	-	TGTGCCAGCAGCCCAGAGCGGGGGGGTTCGGATACGCAGTATTTT	CASSPERGGSDTQYF
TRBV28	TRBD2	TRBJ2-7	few	TGTGCCAGCAGTTTTCGGACTAGCGGGGGGGCCGAGCAGTACTTC	CASSFRTSGGAEQYF
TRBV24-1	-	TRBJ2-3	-	TGTGCCACCAGTGATTTGCTGGGGGGCGCCCCAGATACGCAGTATTTT	CATSDLLGGAPDTQYF
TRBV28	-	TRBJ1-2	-	TGTGCCAGCATCGGGCGGAGTTCTTATGGCTACACCTTC	CASIGRSSYGYTF
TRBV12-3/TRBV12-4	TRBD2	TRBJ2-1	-	TGTGCCAGCAGTCCCCGGGAGGCTGAGCAGTTCTTC	CASSPREAEQFF
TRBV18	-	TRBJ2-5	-	TGTGCCAGCTCACCACCGAGGCCAGAGACCCAGTACTTC	CASSPPRPETQYF
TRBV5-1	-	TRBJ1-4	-	TGCGCCAGCAGTTACCGGACAGAGAAGGGGAACTTTAATGAAAAACTGTTTTTT	CASSYRTEKGNFNEKLFF